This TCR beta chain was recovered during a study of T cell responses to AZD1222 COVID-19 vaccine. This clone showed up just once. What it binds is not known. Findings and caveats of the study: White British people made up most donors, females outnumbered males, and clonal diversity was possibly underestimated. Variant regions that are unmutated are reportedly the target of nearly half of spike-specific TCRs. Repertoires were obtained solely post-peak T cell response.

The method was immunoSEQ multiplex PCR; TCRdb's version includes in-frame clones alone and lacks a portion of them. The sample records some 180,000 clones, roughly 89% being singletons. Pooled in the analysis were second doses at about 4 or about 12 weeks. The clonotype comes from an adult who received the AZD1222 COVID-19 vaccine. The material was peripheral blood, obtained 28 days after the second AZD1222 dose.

The CDR3 loop reads CASSQDWGVNTGELFF. For the CDR3, the DNA is TGCGCCAGCAGCCAAGATTGGGGGGTGAACACCGGGGAGCTGTTTTTT. The J gene is TRBJ2-2, the V gene TRBV4-3, with TRBD2 as a possible D gene (6 bases). The CDR3 extends over 16 amino acids. V lost 0 bases to trimming and J lost 1 base, with 9 bases between them. Germline CDR1 is LGHNA and CDR2 is YSLEER.